These 5 T cell receptor beta chains were sequenced from one sample in a study of blood T cells in healthy people across ages. Through a sample-barcoded 5' primer and a J-beta primer mix, a second PCR was run for about 6 to 11 cycles. MiXCR was run by TCRdb on the 5' RACE reads, yielding one entry per CDR3 protein. The data show approximately 580,000 distinct CDR3 sequences, with around 24% seen just once and 8.5% to 9.5% held by the top ten. This same sample was also taken into another study, of T cells of mothers and their children.

Source material: blood. These receptor sequences come from a boy younger than 18 in good health.

This clonotype has a count of ten or more. The chain combines TRBV7-2 with TRBJ2-7, with D unresolved. This CDR3 region has 14 residues. The V and J ends lost 1 base and 3 bases respectively, with 10 bases between them. Germline CDR1 is SGHTA and CDR2 is FQGNSA. The CDR3 spells CASSLGLAFYEQYF. In DNA form, the CDR3 reads TGTGCCAGCAGCTTAGGTCTGGCGTTCTACGAGCAGTACTTC.

This clonotype was counted a few times. Germline is not matched at one junction end, which may reflect a read error. The V and J genes are TRBV7-2 and TRBJ2-2, with D possibly matching TRBD2 (6 bases). The germline gives CDR1 SGHTA, CDR2 FQGNSA. CDR3 size: 15 residues. CDR3 DNA sequence: TGCGCCAGCAGCCTGACTAGAAGGGACACCGGGGAGCTGTTTTTT. This encodes CASSLTRRDTGELFF.

The genes are TRBV12-3 or TRBV12-4 and TRBJ2-1, with 8 bases lining up with TRBD2. V was pared by 3 bases and J by 1 base, with 11 bases of the junction left unmatched. The CDR3 length is 18 residues. The DNA of the CDR3 is TGTGCCAGCAGTTTGGGTAGAGGGAGCGGGGGATCCTACAATGAGCAGTTCTTC. It encodes CASSLGRGSGGSYNEQFF.

This clonotype has just one count. The genes are TRBV9 and TRBJ2-1; perhaps TRBD1 as D (6 bases). V was shortened by 3 bases and J by 6 bases, with 10 bases between the two germline ends. Germline CDR1 and CDR2: SGDLS and YYNGEE. The CDR3 length is 13 residues. CDR3 sequence reads: CASSAGARNEQFF. The CDR3 region has the DNA TGTGCCAGCAGCGCAGGGGCCCGCAATGAGCAGTTCTTC.

This chain connects TRBV18 to TRBJ1-5; D perhaps matches TRBD1 (6 bases). Germline assignment: CDR1 KGHSH and CDR2 LQKENI. Trimming removed 6 bases at V and 5 bases at J, with 8 bases between. This CDR3 region has 12 residues. The CDR3 spells CASSGGDQPQHF. The CDR3, as DNA: TGTGCCAGCTCCGGGGGCGATCAGCCCCAGCATTTT.